The present entry profiles one T cell receptor (beta chain) with its context. This clonotype was observed at least ten times. Its specific antigen is unknown. The sample holds no much larger clone one base away, and base qualities are not on file. Separate amplification of TCR alpha and beta chain libraries was performed from the second PCR step onward. Donor CMV status was determined by IFNgamma production from CD4+ T cells after overnight stimulation of fresh PBMCs with CMV viral lysate. CD4 T cells were positively selected with Miltenyi beads, followed by positive selection of CD8 T cells from the CD4-negative fraction. Cells stained for CD3, CD4, CD8, CD45RA, CD27 and a live/dead dye were sorted on a BD Aria II into four subsets by CD45RA and CD27. A few healthy volunteers provided blood, and the blood of each volunteer was split into CD4 and CD8 T cells and then into four differentiation subsets. Approximately 130 ml of peripheral blood was drawn per donor, and PBMC were isolated by Ficoll-Paque PLUS density-gradient centrifugation. After sorting, cells were lysed in RLT buffer, RNA was extracted using a Qiagen RNeasy kit, and the extracted RNA was stored at -80 degrees C.

These data come from a study of naive and memory T cell subsets (dated by TCRdb to about 2017). About the study as a whole: The study applied an open-source, UMI-based TCR alpha and beta sequencing pipeline to sorted naive and memory peripheral blood T cell subsets. IgG serology results and the functional CMV T cell responses were in complete agreement. RNA was DNase-treated and reverse transcribed with TCR constant-region primers, mostly using SuperScript III.

CDR1 is given as KGHSH and CDR2 as LQKENI, both from the germline V gene. The CDR3 measures 13 amino acids from cysteine to phenylalanine. The DNA shown is the 39-base CDR3, in frame from base 1. Between the V and J ends, shortened by 5 bases and 2 bases respectively, the junction contains 10 bases. The full study reports these points: In both CD4 and CD8 cells, a rise in Gini index and a fall in Shannon and inverse Simpson diversity were observed from naive through CM, EM and EMRA. The repertoire findings for the naive and memory subsets could not be validated against a ground truth, as none was available. RNA-based TCR counts may be influenced by expression changes linked to T cell activation and differentiation. A clonotype was defined as a single alpha or beta chain sequence rather than as a paired alpha/beta receptor. After error correction, only a single occurrence was seen for over 95% of naive TCR sequences, so much steeper abundance distributions were produced than in memory subsets. TCR abundance followed a power law with an exponent that was different for naive and memory subsets but consistent across the three individuals.

Receptor libraries were prepared by UMI-ligation and nested PCR. To cover both TRBC1 and TRBC2, the beta constant-region primer consisted of an equimolar mix of two oligonucleotides. A single-stranded oligonucleotide containing the SP2 primer and a 12-nucleotide UMI was joined to the 3' end of the cDNA by T4 RNA ligase 1. Four rounds of PCR were used to amplify ligated cDNA, with nested alpha and beta constant-region primers being used together with the SP2 primer. Incubation of the ligation reaction was carried out at 16 degrees C for roughly 18-24 hours. PCR2 was typically run as a SYBR Green qPCR and stopped at a predetermined threshold to prevent over-amplification. All purifications after the first were performed with Agencourt AMPure XP magnetic beads. Library amounts were measured by Qubit and library quality was assessed on a TapeStation, where the main peak was expected at around 650 bp. Pooled libraries were sequenced on an Illumina MiSeq using v2 2x251 paired-end kits, and typically roughly 0.85-2.3 million reads were obtained per sample. Each sample library was pooled at roughly 4 nM, and about 4.5-7% PhiX was included to improve cluster recognition. Under the source paper's analysis protocol: Decombinator assigned V and J genes to Demultiplexor-processed FASTQ reads by tag matching, allowing a single base-pair mismatch. Collapsinator relied on UMIs to fix sequencing errors as well as frequency errors caused by PCR heterogeneity. TCRs were translated and CDR3s were extracted from the conserved cysteine to the FGXG phenylalanine by CDR3Translator, with non-productive sequences being flagged. Gini, Shannon entropy and inverse Simpson indices were calculated on repertoires that had been subsampled to equal numbers of UMI-defined TCRs. Clonotype abundance distributions were fitted to a power law by maximum likelihood within the linear range. Similar UMI counts, unique TCR numbers and clonal distributions were obtained with the pipeline and with MIGEC on one naive CD8 sample. The repertoires were searched for under 7,500 CMV-associated CDR3 sequences that had been compiled from VDJdb and a published dataset. TCRdb reworked the public reads: Q25 trimming with fastp, MiXCR clone assembly, productive beta chains retained. Rows merge per CDR3 protein into single entries with the most common DNA and genes. The V and J calls were determined by TCRdb, not by the authors. This sample gives tens of thousands of distinct CDR3 sequences in total; 10% to 15% of them show up just once. The ten largest clones capture approximately 0.94% of the sample.

This clonotype was obtained from a human donor in good health. The sequence links TRBV18 to TRBJ2-7, and perhaps TRBD1 as D gene, on 6 matching bases. The sample taken for sequencing was central memory CD4+ T cells from blood. The intended sense of this specimen's cell subset or site label: central memory, CD45RA- CD27+. DNA sequence: TGTGCCAGCTCAGGGACATCTACCTACGAGCAGTACTTC. Translated, it reads CASSGTSTYEQYF.